The present TCR beta chain was sequenced within a study of OX40 agonist ivuxolimab in advanced cancers. Sequencing used immunoSEQ multiplex PCR; TCRdb keeps in-frame clones, though not all of them. The sample has about 72,000 clones, 85% to 90% seen once; the top ten hold roughly 1%. V shed 6 bases and J shed 6 bases, with 17 bases lying between them. CDR1 MDHEN and CDR2 SYDVKM come from the germline V gene. This CDR3 region has 14 residues. Findings of the study overall: Antigen targets of the expanded peripheral T cells went undetermined. Part of the nonresponder group also had normalized T-cell clonal expansion that was low. Compared with others, partial responders at 0.1-3.0 mg/kg displayed clonal expansion among the lowest. The study observed clonal expansion of CD4+ and CD8+ blood T cells by week 6 at 0.1 to 3.0 mg/kg.

On this clone itself: Its antigen is still unknown.

The receptor was derived from an adult with an advanced solid tumor such as melanoma, head and neck, liver or kidney cancer. The sample in question was CD4+ or CD8+ T cells sorted from blood, obtained in a trial of the OX40 agonist ivuxolimab. V and J are TRBV28 and TRBJ1-2; D is possibly TRBD1 (6 bases). Here the CDR3 reads CASRGSAGGHGYTF. The CDR3 DNA sequence: TGTGCCAGCAGAGGGAGCGCGGGGGGCCATGGCTACACCTTC.